What follows are 22 T cell receptor beta chains derived from one specimen sequenced in a study of identical twins (dated by TCRdb to 2016 to 2018). Library method: 5' RACE. TCRdb records Illumina HiSeq 2000 as the sequencer. The raw public data were reprocessed by TCRdb itself: fastp quality trimming at Q25, MiXCR clonotype calling, in-frame beta chains only. All rows with the same CDR3 protein become a single entry with the most common DNA and genes. The sample records about 470,000 distinct CDR3 sequences, approximately 24% of which are singletons. 2.9% of the sample belongs to the ten largest clones. The same data also contributed to another study, on T cells expressing NK-cell markers.

The material sequenced was CD4+ T cells sorted from blood. Every receptor here comes from a woman between 18 and 30 years old in good health.

The chain combines TRBV6-5 with TRBJ2-7, with 7 bases fitting TRBD1. The CDR3 totals 15 residues. Germline values: CDR1 MNHEY, CDR2 SVGAGI. With V trimmed by 3 bases and J by 5 bases, 10 bases remained unmatched. The CDR3 coding sequence is TGTGCCAGCAGTTATCTATATTCAGGGGGAGACGAGCAGTACTTC. Its protein is CASSYLYSGGDEQYF.

The V gene is TRBV6-1, the J gene TRBJ1-1, with D possibly matching TRBD1 (6 bases). This CDR3 region has 11 residues. The V gene's germline CDR1 is MNHNS and CDR2 SASEGT. Trimming removed 6 bases at V and 11 bases at J, with 13 bases between. The CDR3 coding sequence is TGTGCCAGCAGAGTACAGGGTGGTGCTTTCTTT. It is translated as CASRVQGGAFF.

The chain recombines TRBV29-1 with TRBJ2-2, with 7 bases matching TRBD2. Germline-derived CDR1 and CDR2 are SQVTM and ANQGSEA. This CDR3 has 14 residues. Germline trimming cut 8 bases from V and 1 base from J; bases unmatched to any gene: 7. The CDR3 DNA reads TGCAGCAAGCGCGGGAGAGAGAACACCGGGGAGCTGTTTTTT. This gives the protein CSKRGRENTGELFF.

The CDR3 DNA reads TGCGCCAGCAGCGGTGGGGACATTTACCAAGAGACCCAGTACTTC. It encodes CASSGGDIYQETQYF. The chain has TRBV5-1 and TRBJ2-5, with D possibly being TRBD1 (6 bases). V was pared by 4 bases and J by 0 bases, with 13 bases between. CDR3 length: 15 amino acids. The V gene's germline CDR1 is SGHRS and CDR2 YFSETQ.

The chain uses TRBV12-3 or TRBV12-4 and TRBJ1-1, with 8 bases identical to TRBD1. J was trimmed by 5 bases and V by 6 bases; bases with no gene match: 8. The CDR3 length is 14 residues. The CDR3 loop is CASSDRGGVTEAFF. The DNA of the CDR3 is TGTGCCAGCAGCGACAGGGGAGGCGTGACTGAAGCTTTCTTT.

A few counts support this clonotype. V is TRBV19 and J is TRBJ2-3, with 9 bases matching TRBD1. CDR1 and CDR2 (germline): LNHDA, SQIVND (reference sequence). CDR3 length: 18 residues. The ends lost 6 bases at V and 1 base at J; junction bases unmatched: 14. CDR3 in amino acids: CASRRGFRDRDRTDTQYF. The CDR3 DNA reads TGTGCCAGTAGAAGGGGCTTCCGGGACAGGGACCGCACAGATACGCAGTATTTT. Full variable domain (outside the CDR3, taken from reference TRBV19 and TRBJ2-3): DGGITQSPKYLFRKEGQNVTLSCEQNLNHDAMYWYRQDPGQGLRLIYYSQIVNDFQKGDIAEGYSVSREKKESFPLTVTSAQKNPTAFYLCASRRGFRDRDRTDTQYFGPGTRLTVL.

This clonotype was seen more than once but under ten times. For the CDR3, the DNA is TGCAGTGCTCAACCGAAACAGGCCAACTATGGCTACACCTTC. It codes for CSAQPKQANYGYTF. V is TRBV20-1 and J is TRBJ1-2; a possible D gene is TRBD1 (5 bases). Trimming shortened V by 5 bases and J by 2 bases, and 15 bases separated the two germline ends. The CDR3 loop spans 14 amino acids. The germline CDR1 and CDR2 sequences are DFQATT and SNEGSKA (reference sequence).

This chain connects TRBV20-1 to TRBJ1-4, with unresolved D. V lost 6 bases, J lost 1 base, and 12 bases lay in between. This CDR3 has 14 residues. Germline-derived CDR1 and CDR2 are DFQATT and SNEGSKA (reference sequence). The chain's CDR3 is CSAAPPGTNEKLFF. The CDR3 DNA reads as TGCAGTGCCGCCCCCCCGGGAACTAATGAAAAACTGTTTTTT.

The sample holds a few counts of this clonotype. The CDR3 loop is CASRNKARAVGNTEAFF. CDR3 in DNA: TGTGCCAGCAGGAATAAGGCCAGGGCCGTGGGGAACACTGAAGCTTTCTTT. The rearrangement joins TRBV6-1 to TRBJ1-1; D may be TRBD1 (5 bases). Germline loops: CDR1 MNHNS, CDR2 SASEGT. This CDR3 is 17 amino acids long. The V end was cut by 6 bases, the J end by 1 base, with 21 bases between.

V and J are TRBV25-1 and TRBJ2-5; 9 nucleotides match TRBD2. CDR1 MGHDK and CDR2 SYGVNS come from the germline V gene. CDR3 length: 15 residues. The ends lost 4 bases at V and 3 bases at J; junction bases unmatched: 6. Here the CDR3 reads CASSGAGGGKETQYF. The DNA of the CDR3 is TGTGCCAGCAGTGGCGCGGGAGGGGGTAAAGAGACCCAGTACTTC. Full variable domain (rest looked up from reference TRBV25-1 and TRBJ2-5): EADIYQTPRYLVIGTGKKITLECSQTMGHDKMYWYQQDPGMELHLIHYSYGVNSTEKGDLSSESTVSRIRTEHFPLTLESARPSHTSQYLCASSGAGGGKETQYFGPGTRLLVL.

The genes are TRBV10-2 and TRBJ2-7, with D perhaps matching TRBD1 or TRBD2 (5 bases each). Germline values: CDR1 WSHSY, CDR2 SAAADI. There are 17 residues in the CDR3. V lost 2 bases and J lost 1, with 18 bases in between. The CDR3 DNA reads TGCGCCAGCAGTGAGCCGCCGGGACGTAGCTATTCCTACGAGCAGTACTTC. This translates into CASSEPPGRSYSYEQYF.

This clonotype has more than one count but fewer than ten. The J gene is TRBJ1-5, the V gene TRBV2; a possible D gene is TRBD1 (5 bases). Germline CDR1 is SNHLY and CDR2 is FYNNEI. The length of the CDR3 is 13 residues. V lost 2 bases and J 7 bases, leaving 9 bases between the germline ends. CDR3 sequence: CASSEYAGQPQHF. DNA for the CDR3: TGTGCCAGCAGTGAATATGCAGGGCAGCCCCAGCATTTT.

CDR3 sequence reads: CSARETGTRRTDTQYF. DNA of the CDR3: TGCAGTGCTAGAGAGACCGGGACTAGGAGGACAGATACGCAGTATTTT. The rearrangement uses TRBV20-1 and TRBJ2-3; 8 positions agree with TRBD2. Germline V gives CDR1 DFQATT, CDR2 SNEGSKA (reference sequence). The length of the CDR3 is 16 residues. V was pared by 0 bases and J by 3 bases, with 8 bases of the junction left unmatched.

The chain links TRBV6-2 or TRBV6-3 to TRBJ2-7; 8 bases fit TRBD1. The CDR3 runs 16 residues. The germline gives CDR1 MNHEY, CDR2 SVGEGT. After removal of 0 bases from V and 0 bases from J, the junction contained 4 bases not matched to a gene. In DNA form, the CDR3 reads TGTGCCAGCAGTTACTCAAGGGACAGGCACTCCTACGAGCAGTACTTC. Amino acids: CASSYSRDRHSYEQYF.

This chain joins TRBV7-9 and TRBJ2-3, with 12 bases that match TRBD2. The germline V gene has CDR1 SEHNR and CDR2 FQNEAQ (reference sequence). The CDR3 totals 16 residues. Trimming at V came to 5 bases and at J to 4 bases, leaving 7 bases not matched to a gene. CDR3: CASSPGLAGRADTQYF. In DNA form, the CDR3 reads TGTGCCAGCAGCCCTGGACTAGCGGGGAGGGCAGATACGCAGTATTTT.

This clonotype showed up just a few times. The chain joins TRBV6-2 or TRBV6-3 to TRBJ2-5; D call uncertain. Germline V gives CDR1 MNHEY, CDR2 SVGEGT. The CDR3 loop spans 16 amino acids. V was clipped by 0 bases and J by 1 base, with 12 bases between them. The CDR3 region has the DNA TGTGCCAGCAGTTACTCGATAGGCACAGCCCAAGAGACCCAGTACTTC. Residues: CASSYSIGTAQETQYF.

The chain links TRBV5-1 to TRBJ1-5; no firm D call. From germline, CDR1 is SGHRS and CDR2 YFSETQ. CDR3 size: 14 residues. V dropped 3 bases and J dropped 7 bases, with 14 bases sitting between them. The CDR3 region is CASSSEPGQQPQHF. The CDR3 DNA follows: TGCGCCAGCAGCTCCGAACCAGGTCAGCAGCCCCAGCATTTT.

This clonotype was picked up a small number of times. J is TRBJ1-2 and V is TRBV20-1, with a weak D call TRBD1 (6 bases). Germline V CDR1 and CDR2: DFQATT, SNEGSKA (reference sequence). Trimming cost V 3 bases and J 5 bases, with 22 bases left between them. CDR3 length equals 16 residues. CDR3: CSASNNGAGGRYGYTF. The CDR3 nucleotides read TGCAGTGCTAGTAATAATGGCGCGGGGGGCCGATATGGCTACACCTTC.

This chain links TRBV10-3 with TRBJ1-2; D remains ambiguous. CDR1 and CDR2 from the germline V gene are ENHRY and SYGVKD. The V and J ends lost 5 bases and 6 bases respectively, with 7 bases between them. The CDR3 contains 11 residues. CDR3 in DNA: TGTGCCATCAGTTCCGGGGATGGCTACACCTTC. This sequence encodes CAISSGDGYTF.

This clonotype was seen at least ten times. V is TRBV7-2 and J is TRBJ1-2; no clear D. This CDR3 has 12 residues. V was shortened by 1 base and J by 4 bases, with 4 bases between the two germline ends. CDR1 SGHTA and CDR2 FQGNSA come from the germline V gene. CDR3: CASSLVGYGYTF. CDR3 sequence (DNA): TGTGCCAGCAGCTTAGTGGGCTATGGCTACACCTTC.

The CDR3 DNA is TGTGCCAGCAGCTTGGCGGGAGCGGGATACAATGAGCAGTTCTTC. It codes for CASSLAGAGYNEQFF. The chain combines TRBV5-5 with TRBJ2-1, with 7 bases lining up with TRBD2. The germline V gene has CDR1 SGHKS and CDR2 YYEKEE (reference sequence). J lost 4 bases, V lost 0 bases, and 4 bases had no gene match. This CDR3 is built from 15 residues.

The V gene is TRBV7-3, the J gene TRBJ2-2; no definite D call. Germline lookup yields CDR1 SGHTA and CDR2 FQGTGA. Trimming stripped 5 bases from V and 7 bases from J, with 11 bases between. The CDR3 is 13 residues long. CDR3 sequence reads: CASSPLSFGELFF. The CDR3 DNA follows: TGTGCCAGCAGCCCTCTATCGTTCGGGGAGCTGTTTTTT. Full variable domain (missing parts from reference TRBV7-3 and TRBJ2-2): GAGVSQTPSNKVTEKGKYVELRCDPISGHTALYWYRQSLGQGPEFLIYFQGTGAADDSGLPNDRFFAVRPEGSVSTLKIQRTERGDSAVYLCASSPLSFGELFFGEGSRLTVL.